A selection of T cell receptor beta chains follows, all from one sample in a study of blood T cell repertoires in COVID-19. Method: immunoSEQ multiplex PCR; TCRdb's copy keeps in-frame clones and lacks some. The sample includes a few hundred thousand clones, about 89% of them seen just once. The sequencing sample was made of PBMCs or T cells enriched from blood (not recorded which). Receptor source: a man aged 25 to 45 who had recovered from COVID-19. The CDR3 runs from the conserved cysteine through the conserved F or W. A D gene is named only where the DNA matches it firmly. Not every row has a clone size; where given, it reads once, few, many or a size class.

j_gene,d_gene,v_gene,abundance,CDR3aa,CDR3nt
TRBJ1-1,TRBD1,TRBV10-1,NA,CASSSEQGTEAFF,TGCGCCAGCAGTTCTGAACAGGGGACTGAAGCTTTCTTT
TRBJ1-5,TRBD1,TRBV19,NA,CASSTTGGHWGNQPQHF,TGTGCCAGTAGTACGACAGGGGGCCATTGGGGCAATCAGCCCCAGCATTTT
TRBJ1-2,NA,TRBV6-2/TRBV6-3,NA,CASSDGSRGSSGNYGYTF,TGTGCCAGCAGTGACGGATCAAGGGGATCGTCGGGTAACTATGGCTACACCTTC
TRBJ2-5,NA,TRBV6-5,NA,CASSFKMNRAQETQYF,TGTGCCAGCAGTTTTAAAATGAACAGGGCACAAGAGACCCAGTACTTC
TRBJ1-3,TRBD1,TRBV3-1/TRBV3-2,NA,CASSQEGWTGSGNTIYF,TGTGCCAGCAGCCAAGAGGGCTGGACAGGGTCTGGAAACACCATATATTTT
TRBJ1-2,TRBD1,TRBV3-1/TRBV3-2,NA,CASSQGTGRWVLGYTF,TGTGCCAGCAGCCAAGGGACAGGGAGATGGGTCCTTGGCTACACCTTC
TRBJ2-7,TRBD1,TRBV6-5,NA,CASRGTGGDEQYF,TGTGCCAGCAGAGGGACAGGGGGCGACGAGCAGTACTTC
TRBJ1-5,NA,TRBV3-1/TRBV3-2,NA,CASSQVQTSVPQPQHF,TGTGCCAGCAGCCAAGTCCAGACATCGGTGCCTCAGCCCCAGCATTTT
TRBJ2-5,TRBD2,TRBV12-5,NA,CASSWPAGLQETQYF,TGTGCTAGTTCCTGGCCAGCGGGGTTACAAGAGACCCAGTACTTC
TRBJ2-5,TRBD1,TRBV11-3,NA,CASSQDRVLKETQYF,TGTGCCAGCAGCCAGGACAGGGTTTTGAAAGAGACCCAGTACTTC
TRBJ1-6,TRBD1,TRBV5-4,once,CASSTDRGNSPLHF,TGTGCCAGCTCAACGGACAGGGGTAATTCACCCCTCCACTTT
TRBJ2-3,TRBD1,TRBV18,NA,CASSGQGVTDTQYF,TGTGCCAGCTCAGGACAGGGGGTCACAGATACGCAGTATTTT
TRBJ2-1,NA,TRBV4-3,NA,CASSQSSGNSYNEQFF,TGCGCCAGCAGCCAATCATCCGGGAACTCCTACAATGAGCAGTTCTTC
TRBJ1-3,NA,TRBV5-1,NA,CASSLAPRGTIYF,TGCGCCAGCAGCTTGGCCCCACGGGGCACCATATATTTT
TRBJ2-2,TRBD1,TRBV18,NA,CASSPPGQGIGELFF,TGTGCCAGCTCACCACCGGGACAGGGAATCGGGGAGCTGTTTTTT
TRBJ2-1,NA,TRBV25-1,NA,CASSEDAGAYNEQFF,TGTGCCAGCAGTGAAGATGCAGGGGCCTACAATGAGCAGTTCTTC
TRBJ1-2,TRBD1,TRBV4-2,once,CASSIPQGASGYTF,TGTGCCAGCAGCATCCCACAGGGGGCGAGCGGCTACACCTTC